This is a list of T cell receptor beta chains from one sample in a study of beta chain features in type 1 diabetes. TCRdb's table, derived via immunoSEQ multiplex PCR, lists solely in-frame clones and lacks some. The table includes about 53,000 clones, 55% to 80% detected once. The sequenced sample was stem cell memory CD4+ T cells from blood. The receptors were gathered from a woman aged 25-40 years with type 1 diabetes. Each CDR3 is given with its conserved first and last residue. The order of the fields is clone size, J gene, V gene, D gene, CDR3 protein, CDR3 DNA. D genes are given only for firm matches. Clone size is shown for a subset of rows, as once, few, many or a class of expanded clone.

- TRBJ2-1 TRBV28 - CASTVLGRRLEQFF TGTGCCAGCACAGTTTTAGGGAGGCGGCTTGAGCAGTTCTTC
- TRBJ2-1 TRBV7-3 TRBD2 CASSILSGRGNEQFF TGTGCCAGCAGCATTCTGAGCGGGAGAGGAAATGAGCAGTTCTTC
- TRBJ2-1 TRBV27 TRBD2 CASSPRTSARRDEQFF TGTGCCAGCAGTCCTCGGACTAGCGCCAGACGGGATGAGCAGTTCTTC
- TRBJ2-7 TRBV2 - CASSEIRTGSYEQYF TGTGCCAGCAGTGAAATCCGGACTGGCTCCTACGAGCAGTACTTC
- TRBJ1-1 TRBV9 - CASSPNIGGARGRTEAFF TGTGCCAGCAGCCCCAATATCGGGGGGGCACGGGGGAGGACTGAAGCTTTCTTT
few TRBJ2-5 TRBV5-4 - CASSLDAGGTQYF TGTGCCAGCAGCTTGGACGCCGGGGGGACCCAGTACTTC
- TRBJ2-5 TRBV29-1 - CSVDVETQYF TGCAGCGTTGACGTGGAGACCCAGTACTTC
- TRBJ2-7 TRBV2 - CASSQTRRDYEQYF TGTGCCAGCAGCCAAACTCGACGGGACTACGAGCAGTACTTC
few TRBJ2-7 TRBV7-9 - CASSLPGPEQYF TGTGCCAGCAGCTTACCAGGGCCCGAGCAGTACTTC
- TRBJ2-7 TRBV30 TRBD1 CASTTGANYEQYF TGTGCCTCGACGACAGGGGCAAATTACGAGCAGTACTTC
- TRBJ1-5 TRBV7-8 - CASSLELNSNQPQHF TGTGCCAGCAGCTTAGAACTCAATAGCAATCAGCCCCAGCATTTT
- TRBJ2-5 TRBV30 - CAWSVRAGETQYF TGTGCCTGGAGTGTCCGGGCGGGAGAGACCCAGTACTTC
- TRBJ2-1 TRBV4-1 TRBD2 CASSQYPAGATYNEQFF TGCGCCAGCAGCCAGTACCCAGCGGGAGCTACGTACAATGAGCAGTTCTTC
few TRBJ1-2 TRBV7-9 - CASSSGGYYGYTF TGTGCCAGCAGTTCTGGAGGCTACTATGGCTACACCTTC
- TRBJ2-5 TRBV4-2 TRBD2 CASSPMAGGPVETQYF TGTGCCAGCAGCCCAATGGCGGGAGGGCCAGTAGAGACCCAGTACTTC
- TRBJ1-1 TRBV27 TRBD1 CASSLVWVTGEKDTEAFF TGTGCCAGCAGTTTAGTTTGGGTGACAGGGGAGAAGGACACTGAAGCTTTCTTT
- TRBJ2-1 TRBV30 - CAWSGEARGRYGAYNEQFF TGTGCCTGGAGTGGCGAAGCAAGGGGCAGGTATGGGGCATACAATGAGCAGTTCTTC